These 30 T cell receptor beta chains came from one sample sequenced in a study of Ad26.COV2.S vaccination and SARS-CoV-2 variants. Data came from immunoSEQ multiplex PCR; TCRdb stores just in-frame clones and leaves some out. The top ten clones hold around 2% of a sample with almost 400,000 clones, around 89% of them seen once. Sample treatment: around 19 received Ad26.COV2.S at low or high dose, single or two shots; about five received placebo; per-sample allocation not given. The study sampled participants on day 63 after the first vaccine or placebo injection. The material was peripheral blood, obtained in a trial of Ad26.COV2.S vaccine versus placebo. These receptors all come from a person between 18 and 65 years old who received the Ad26.COV2.S COVID-19 vaccine or a placebo.

The genes are TRBV7-9 and TRBJ2-7, with D perhaps matching TRBD2 (5 bases). The V and J ends lost 3 bases and 6 bases respectively, with 15 bases between them. Germline V gene lookup returns CDR1 SEHNR and CDR2 FQNEAQ (reference sequence). The CDR3 runs 14 residues. The CDR3 region is CASSLGITTIEQYF. The CDR3 region has the DNA TGTGCCAGCAGCTTGGGTATCACGACTATCGAGCAGTACTTC.

The CDR3: CASSLTQGRNTEAFF. In DNA form, the CDR3 reads TGTGCCAGCAGCTTGACTCAGGGCAGGAACACTGAAGCTTTCTTT. The chain couples TRBV5-6 to TRBJ1-1, with D perhaps matching TRBD1 (5 bases). The V end lost 1 base, the J end lost 1 base, and 11 bases lay between the germline ends. This CDR3 has 15 amino acids. Germline V lookup: CDR1 SGHDT, CDR2 YYEEEE. Looking up the rest from reference TRBV5-6 and TRBJ1-1 gives the full variable domain: DAGVTQSPTHLIKTRGQQVTLRCSPKSGHDTVSWYQQALGQGPQFIFQYYEEEERQRGNFPDRFSGHQFPNYSSELNVNALLLGDSALYLCASSLTQGRNTEAFFGQGTRLTVV.

The CDR3 loop reads CASRDGGLGLGAFF. The CDR3, as DNA: TGTGCCAGCAGGGACGGGGGGCTAGGACTTGGAGCTTTCTTT. V gene TRBV2 combines with J gene TRBJ1-1; D perhaps matches TRBD1 (6 bases). The germline V and J ends were trimmed by 6 bases and 10 bases, with 21 bases remaining between them. CDR1 SNHLY and CDR2 FYNNEI come from the germline V gene. This CDR3 is built from 14 residues.

The rearrangement uses TRBV28 and TRBJ1-1; D remains ambiguous. CDR3 length equals 12 residues. Germline CDR1 reads MDHEN; CDR2 reads SYDVKM. Deletions cut 11 bases from V and 1 base from J, with 11 bases between. The CDR3, as DNA: TGTGCCTTACGTGGGCCGAACACTGAAGCTTTCTTT. It translates to CALRGPNTEAFF.

This clone was counted once. The chain is built from TRBV11-2 and TRBJ1-1; no firm D call. This CDR3 comprises 13 residues. Trimming removed 3 bases at V and 4 bases at J, with 9 bases between. CDR1 is SGHAT and CDR2 is FQNNGV in the germline V gene. DNA for the CDR3: TGTGCCAGCAGCTTTAAATGGGGCACTGAAGCTTTCTTT. Its translation is CASSFKWGTEAFF.

The chain recombines TRBV30 with TRBJ2-3; 8 bases line up with TRBD2. The CDR3 is 15 amino acids. Germline-derived CDR1 and CDR2 are GTSNPN and SVGIG (reference sequence). With V trimmed by 0 bases and J by 1 base, 3 bases remained unmatched. The CDR3 DNA reads TGTGCCTGGAGTGTACGGCGGGAGGGCACAGATACGCAGTATTTT. It encodes CAWSVRREGTDTQYF.

In its sample, this clone was seen once. This chain links TRBV7-9 with TRBJ1-1, with D possibly TRBD1 on 5 matching bases. This CDR3 contains 14 residues. Trimming pared 3 bases from V and 4 bases from J, leaving 12 bases between. The germline CDR1 and CDR2 sequences are SEHNR and FQNEAQ (reference sequence). Here the CDR3 reads CASSFGGGSTEAFF. CDR3 sequence (DNA): TGTGCCAGCAGCTTTGGCGGGGGTAGCACTGAAGCTTTCTTT.

The rearrangement links TRBV5-4 to TRBJ1-5, with D unresolved. Germline V gene lookup returns CDR1 SGHNT and CDR2 YYREEE (reference sequence). Trimming cost V 0 bases and J 3 bases, with 10 bases left between them. The CDR3 covers 15 residues. The CDR3 reads CASSLGPQINQPQHF. CDR3 in DNA: TGTGCCAGCAGCTTGGGTCCTCAGATCAATCAGCCCCAGCATTTT.

This chain joins TRBV11-3 and TRBJ2-2, with 8 bases that match TRBD2. From germline, CDR1 is SGHNT and CDR2 YENEEA. The CDR3 totals 17 residues. Trimming took 4 bases from V and 3 from J; bases not matched to a gene: 10. Here the CDR3 reads CASSSAQRELDTGELFF. CDR3 coding DNA: TGTGCCAGCAGCTCCGCCCAGCGGGAGCTCGACACCGGGGAGCTGTTTTTT.

The rearrangement uses TRBV9 and TRBJ1-1; 7 bases match TRBD1. The CDR3 has 18 amino acids. The trim removed 0 bases at V and 1 base at J, leaving 12 bases unmatched. Germline CDR1 SGDLS, CDR2 YYNGEE. CDR3 nucleotide sequence: TGTGCCAGCAGCGTAGAAAAGGGGAGGGGGCGTGGGAACACTGAAGCTTTCTTT. It yields the protein CASSVEKGRGRGNTEAFF.

The rearrangement links TRBV19 to TRBJ1-4; TRBD1 aligns across 7 bases. V lost 5 bases, J lost 0 bases, and 6 bases stayed unmatched. There are 16 residues in the CDR3. The germline gives CDR1 LNHDA, CDR2 SQIVND (reference sequence). The CDR3: CASSLTGRATNEKLFF. The CDR3 nucleotides are TGTGCCAGTAGTTTGACAGGGAGGGCAACTAATGAAAAACTGTTTTTT.

This clone was picked up one time. This chain joins TRBV18 and TRBJ2-3; TRBD1 matches at 8 bases. V dropped 3 bases and J dropped 2; count of bases not matched to a gene: 7. CDR1 KGHSH and CDR2 LQKENI come from the germline V gene. The CDR3 is 16 amino acids. The chain's CDR3 is CASSPRGTGFTDTQYF. In DNA form, the CDR3 reads TGTGCCAGCTCACCCCGGGGGACAGGATTCACAGATACGCAGTATTTT.

This clone has more than one count but fewer than ten. The chain recombines TRBV6-5 with TRBJ1-6; weak D call: TRBD1 (5 bases). V shed 7 bases and J shed 13 bases, with 23 bases lying between them. The CDR3 sequence is 15 residues long. The V gene's germline CDR1 is MNHEY and CDR2 SVGAGI. The CDR3 reads CASTIRGDLSYPLHF. The CDR3 DNA reads as TGTGCCAGCACGATTCGGGGGGATCTAAGTTACCCCCTCCACTTT.

The V and J genes are TRBV7-2 and TRBJ2-1; 13 nucleotides line up with TRBD2. CDR3 size: 16 residues. The V segment lost 5 bases and the J segment 4 bases; nucleotides outside the gene matches: 5. Per germline, CDR1 SGHTA and CDR2 FQGNSA. CDR3 bases: TGTGCCAGCAGCACGGGACTAGCGGGATCATACAATGAGCAGTTCTTC. Translated, it gives CASSTGLAGSYNEQFF.

V gene TRBV7-8 combines with J gene TRBJ2-6; D is uncertain. The germline V gene has CDR1 SGHVS and CDR2 FQNEAQ. Trimming pared 2 bases from V and 0 bases from J, leaving 14 bases between. The CDR3 sequence is 18 residues long. CDR3 sequence: CASSLNSGRLSGANVLTF. The CDR3 nucleotides are TGTGCCAGCAGCTTAAATTCGGGCCGTCTCTCTGGGGCCAACGTCCTGACTTTC.

This clone was observed once. The chain is built from TRBV7-2 and TRBJ1-2; 7 nucleotides line up with TRBD1. The length of the CDR3 is 14 residues. The germline V gene has CDR1 SGHTA and CDR2 FQGNSA. V trimming: 1 base; J trimming: 8 bases; junction bases outside the gene matches: 7. The CDR3: CASSLGQGVKGYTF. In DNA, the CDR3 is TGTGCCAGCAGCTTAGGCCAGGGGGTAAAGGGCTACACCTTC.

The chain links TRBV7-2 to TRBJ2-7; no definite D call. Germline CDR1 is SGHTA and CDR2 is FQGNSA. This CDR3 spans 12 amino acids. V lost 0 bases, J lost 3 bases, and 3 bases lay in between. DNA for the CDR3: TGTGCCAGCAGCTTAGCTCTCTACGAGCAGTACTTC. It is translated as CASSLALYEQYF.

The CDR3 DNA sequence: TGTGCCAGCAGCTTGAGGCTAGCGGGCCACAACTCCTACGAGCAGTACTTC. This gives the protein CASSLRLAGHNSYEQYF. This chain connects TRBV5-6 to TRBJ2-7; TRBD2 matches at 8 bases. The CDR3 has 17 amino acids. Losses at the gene ends were 1 base for V and 0 bases for J; bases not matched to a gene: 9. The germline V gene encodes CDR1 SGHDT and CDR2 YYEEEE.

V usage is TRBV29-1 and J usage is TRBJ2-1; D unclear. The CDR3 totals 18 residues. From germline, CDR1 is SQVTM and CDR2 ANQGSEA. V was trimmed by 0 bases and J by 6 bases, leaving 24 bases between them. The CDR3 sequence is CSVEDSIMETFGPNEQFF. Written as DNA, the CDR3 is TGCAGCGTTGAAGATTCGATCATGGAGACTTTCGGACCCAATGAGCAGTTCTTC.

To note about this clone: Mismatch with germline at one junction end may stem from a read error. In nucleotides, the CDR3 is TGTGCCAGCAGTGACTCGGCCAGGCAGTACTTC. This sequence encodes CASSDSARQYF. V usage is TRBV6-5 and J usage is TRBJ2-7, with no clear D. Germline CDR1 MNHEY, CDR2 SVGAGI. The CDR3 totals 11 residues.

This chain uses TRBV7-3 with TRBJ2-7, with 7 bases matching TRBD2. Germline CDR1 reads SGHTA; CDR2 reads FQGTGA. Trimming removed 1 base from V and 7 bases from J; junction bases left unmatched: 10. This CDR3 region has 15 residues. The CDR3 spells CASSLNVGGPGEQYF. In DNA form, the CDR3 reads TGTGCCAGCAGCTTAAACGTGGGAGGGCCGGGAGAGCAGTACTTC.

This chain connects TRBV7-8 to TRBJ1-2; tentative D call: TRBD1 (6 bases). CDR1 SGHVS and CDR2 FQNEAQ come from the germline V gene. This CDR3 contains 15 residues. Trimming cost V 5 bases and J 8 bases, with 21 bases left between them. The CDR3 nucleotides read TGTGCCAGCAGCCACCGGACAGTGCCGATTAAGGGCTACACCTTC. It codes for CASSHRTVPIKGYTF.

This clone was found once. This sequence joins TRBV3-1 (or the pseudogene TRBV3-2) and TRBJ1-5; D is ambiguous. Between the trimmed V and J ends, which lost 4 bases and 1 base, there was a span of 14 bases. The CDR3 loop spans 16 amino acids. Germline CDR1 and CDR2: LGHDT and YNNKEL (reference sequence). The CDR3 coding sequence is TGTGCCAGCAGCCTAAGAGTGCATTGGAGCAATCAGCCCCAGCATTTT. Its protein is CASSLRVHWSNQPQHF.

V gene TRBV6-5 combines with J gene TRBJ2-1, with 8 positions matching TRBD1. After removal of 11 bases from V and 7 bases from J, the junction contained 7 bases not matched to a gene. Germline V gene sequence: CDR1 MNHEY, CDR2 SVGAGI. CDR3 length equals 12 residues. In DNA form, the CDR3 reads TGTGCCTCTAGGACAGGGTTAAATGAGCAGTTCTTC. Residues: CASRTGLNEQFF.

This sequence joins TRBV6-1 and TRBJ1-3; D is uncertain. Trimming took 0 bases from V and 1 from J, leaving 10 bases between them. There are 16 residues in the CDR3. The V gene's germline CDR1 is MNHNS and CDR2 SASEGT. The chain's CDR3 is CASSEARRTSGNTIYF. As DNA, the CDR3 is TGTGCCAGCAGTGAAGCGAGACGGACTTCTGGAAACACCATATATTTT.

As for this clone: This sample also contains other DNA sequences that code for the same CDR3. V and J are TRBV27 and TRBJ2-3; D is unclear. The CDR3 has 12 residues. The V and J ends lost 3 bases and 5 bases respectively, with 6 bases between them. Germline V lookup: CDR1 MNHEY, CDR2 SMNVEV (reference sequence). This chain's CDR3 is CASSFWGDTQYF. CDR3 in DNA: TGTGCCAGCAGTTTTTGGGGAGATACGCAGTATTTT.

V gene TRBV5-4 combines with J gene TRBJ1-1, with 7 bases that match TRBD1. Unmatched junction bases numbered 5, after V lost 0 bases and J lost 0 bases. Germline V lookup: CDR1 SGHNT, CDR2 YYREEE (reference sequence). The CDR3 contains 16 residues. The CDR3 protein is CASSLGDSFMNTEAFF. The CDR3 region has the DNA TGTGCCAGCAGCTTGGGGGACAGCTTTATGAACACTGAAGCTTTCTTT.

The chain is built from TRBV10-3 and TRBJ2-6, with a possible D match to TRBD1 (5 bases). Trimming shortened V by 1 base and J by 1 base, and 14 bases separated the two germline ends. The germline CDR1 and CDR2 sequences are ENHRY and SYGVKD. This CDR3 is 18 amino acids long. The CDR3 region has the DNA TGTGCCATCAGTGAGTTATCATACAGACAGTCTGGGGCCAACGTCCTGACTTTC. Translated: CAISELSYRQSGANVLTF.

The chain employs TRBV28 and TRBJ1-2; D is undetermined. This CDR3 is 11 amino acids long. Germline CDR1 is MDHEN and CDR2 is SYDVKM. Trimming took off 8 bases at V and 4 bases at J, with 8 bases between the two ends. CDR3 in DNA: TGTGCCAGCGTTGGCCCCTATGGCTACACCTTC. Translation gives CASVGPYGYTF.

The rearrangement uses TRBV3-1 (or the pseudogene TRBV3-2) and TRBJ2-7; 7 bases align to TRBD2. The CDR3 has 16 amino acids. Looked up from germline, CDR1 is LGHDT and CDR2 is YNNKEL (reference sequence). V dropped 0 bases and J dropped 3; count of bases not matched to a gene: 8. The CDR3 region is CASSQDLPRENYEQYF. The DNA of the CDR3 is TGTGCCAGCAGCCAAGATCTGCCGCGGGAGAACTACGAGCAGTACTTC.